This is a list of T cell receptor beta chains from one sample in a study of beta chain features in type 1 diabetes. Produced via immunoSEQ multiplex PCR; TCRdb's table is partial and in-frame only. Among 630,000 or so clones listed, about 14% were seen once. Material: naive CD4+ T cells from blood. The receptors were sampled from a man between 18 and 35 years old with type 1 diabetes. CDR3s include the opening cysteine and the closing phenylalanine or tryptophan. Each record gives: D gene, J gene, V gene, clone size, CDR3 protein, CDR3 DNA. D genes are given only for firm matches. The listing skips clone size in some rows; elsewhere it reads once, few, many or a size class.

>NA|TRBJ1-5|TRBV5-1|NA
CASSLTGTSEQPQHF
TGCGCCAGCAGCCTTACCGGGACTTCGGAACAGCCCCAGCATTTT
>NA|TRBJ2-7|TRBV29-1|NA
CSVVPDRSLDEQYF
TGCAGCGTTGTACCCGACAGGTCGCTGGACGAGCAGTACTTC
>NA|TRBJ1-4|TRBV20-1|NA
CSAPGTEKLFF
TGCAGTGCTCCGGGGACTGAAAAACTGTTTTTT
>NA|TRBJ1-3|TRBV6-6|few
CASSLGNTIYF
TGTGCCAGCAGTTTGGGAAACACCATATATTTT
>NA|TRBJ1-1|TRBV15|NA
CATSEEAAEAFF
TGTGCCACCAGCGAAGAAGCAGCTGAAGCTTTCTTT
>NA|TRBJ2-7|TRBV28|NA
CASSLISGSYEQYF
TGTGCCAGCAGTTTAATTTCCGGATCCTACGAGCAGTACTTC
>TRBD1|TRBJ1-1|TRBV7-2|few
CASSQGGQGNTEAFF
TGTGCCAGCAGCCAAGGGGGACAGGGAAACACTGAAGCTTTCTTT
>NA|TRBJ1-5|TRBV18|NA
CASSEGLDQPQHF
TGTGCCAGCTCCGAGGGGCTCGATCAGCCCCAGCATTTT
>NA|TRBJ1-1|TRBV14|NA
CASSQEIGGNEAFF
TGTGCCAGCAGCCAAGAAATAGGCGGGAATGAAGCTTTCTTT
>TRBD1|TRBJ2-7|TRBV7-2|few
CASSLSGTGIYEQYF
TGTGCCAGCAGCTTGTCCGGGACAGGGATTTACGAGCAGTACTTC
>TRBD2|TRBJ2-5|TRBV4-3|NA
CASSQHTSGGYQETQYF
TGCGCCAGCAGCCAACATACTAGCGGGGGATACCAAGAGACCCAGTACTTC
>NA|TRBJ1-1|TRBV9|NA
CASSRSSGDAFF
TGTGCCAGCAGCCGGTCTTCGGGGGACGCTTTCTTT
>NA|TRBJ1-1|TRBV9|NA
CASSQQSTMNTEAFF
TGTGCCAGCAGCCAACAGTCAACCATGAACACTGAAGCTTTCTTT
>NA|TRBJ2-2|TRBV5-6|NA
CASSRVTGELFF
TGTGCCAGCAGCAGGGTCACCGGGGAGCTGTTTTTT
>TRBD1|TRBJ2-2|TRBV18|few
CASSPTAGQAANTGELFF
TGTGCCAGCTCGCCTACCGCCGGACAGGCCGCGAACACCGGGGAGCTGTTTTTT
>NA|TRBJ2-3|TRBV19|NA
CASRLPGTDTQYF
TGTGCCAGTAGACTCCCAGGCACAGATACGCAGTATTTT
>NA|TRBJ2-7|TRBV6-5|NA
CASSYPAGPTYEQYF
TGTGCCAGCAGTTACCCCGCGGGACCGACCTACGAGCAGTACTTC
>NA|TRBJ2-5|TRBV5-1|few
CASRTGSEGETQYF
TGCGCCAGCAGAACAGGGTCGGAGGGGGAGACCCAGTACTTC
>NA|TRBJ2-2|TRBV7-9|NA
CASSSDRKGRTGELFF
TGTGCCAGCAGCTCAGACAGAAAGGGGCGGACCGGGGAGCTGTTTTTT
>TRBD1|TRBJ2-3|TRBV2|NA
CASGGQGAGDTQYF
TGTGCCAGCGGGGGACAGGGGGCCGGAGATACGCAGTATTTT
>NA|TRBJ1-6|TRBV2|few
CASSVRGTRALFF
TGTGCCAGCAGTGTAAGAGGCACCCGGGCCCTTTTTTTT
>NA|TRBJ2-7|TRBV7-6|NA
CASSLASQGGEQYF
TGTGCCAGCAGCTTAGCCTCCCAGGGAGGCGAGCAGTACTTC
>NA|TRBJ2-2|TRBV29-1|few
CSVAQGRTGELFF
TGCAGCGTGGCACAGGGCCGCACCGGGGAGCTGTTTTTT
>TRBD2|TRBJ2-2|TRBV2|NA
CASNWGGSTGELFF
TGTGCCAGCAACTGGGGAGGGAGCACCGGGGAGCTGTTTTTT
>NA|TRBJ2-2|TRBV5-1|NA
CASSLAIVGTGELFF
TGCGCCAGCAGCTTGGCGATAGTAGGAACCGGGGAGCTGTTTTTT
>NA|TRBJ1-2|TRBV20-1|few
CSAKTAYGYTF
TGCAGTGCTAAGACAGCCTATGGCTACACCTTC
>TRBD2|TRBJ2-3|TRBV5-4|NA
CASTLGGSGGRSTDTQYF
TGTGCCAGCACCCTGGGTGGTAGCGGGGGCCGATCCACAGATACGCAGTATTTT
>TRBD2|TRBJ2-7|TRBV19|few
CASSMGGTMSHEQYF
TGTGCCAGTAGTATGGGGGGGACCATGTCCCACGAGCAGTACTTC
>NA|TRBJ2-3|TRBV27|NA
CASSLEQGLRTDTQYF
TGTGCCAGCAGCCTCGAACAGGGTCTCCGCACAGATACGCAGTATTTT
>TRBD1|TRBJ2-7|TRBV7-9|few
CASSFRDRGYEQYF
TGTGCCAGCAGCTTCCGGGACAGGGGCTACGAGCAGTACTTC
>NA|TRBJ1-2|TRBV30|NA
CAWSPLGSYTF
TGTGCCTGGAGCCCCTTGGGGAGCTACACCTTC
>NA|TRBJ1-1|TRBV7-9|NA
CASSSQGNTEAFF
TGTGCCAGCAGCTCCCAGGGGAACACTGAAGCTTTCTTT
>NA|TRBJ2-7|TRBV18|few
CASSPGTVLYEQYF
TGTGCCAGCTCACCGGGGACGGTTCTCTACGAGCAGTACTTC
>NA|TRBJ2-5|TRBV30|NA
CAWSPTIKETQYF
TGTGCCTGGAGTCCCACGATTAAAGAGACCCAGTACTTC
>NA|TRBJ1-2|TRBV6-1|once
CASSAYRDYGYTF
TGTGCCAGCAGTGCGTACAGGGACTATGGCTACACCTTC
>NA|TRBJ1-2|TRBV10-3|few
CAISESLETRDGYTF
TGTGCCATCAGTGAGTCTTTAGAAACCCGGGATGGCTACACCTTC
>TRBD2|TRBJ2-5|TRBV5-6|few
CASSVGLAGQETQYF
TGTGCCAGCAGCGTGGGACTAGCGGGCCAAGAGACCCAGTACTTC
>NA|TRBJ2-5|TRBV2|NA
CASSDLGVTQETQYF
TGTGCCAGCAGCGACCTCGGGGTTACCCAAGAGACCCAGTACTTC
>NA|TRBJ2-7|TRBV4-2|few
CASSQRSDSSYEQYF
TGTGCCAGCAGCCAGCGTAGCGACAGCTCCTACGAGCAGTACTTC
>NA|TRBJ1-5|TRBV10-3|NA
CAISESYQPQHF
TGTGCCATCAGCGAGTCATATCAGCCCCAGCATTTT
>TRBD2|TRBJ2-1|TRBV30|few
CAWSHPGLAGASEQFF
TGTGCCTGGAGTCATCCGGGACTAGCGGGAGCGAGTGAGCAGTTCTTC
>NA|TRBJ2-5|TRBV2|few
CASSPRLEETQYF
TGTGCCAGCAGTCCACGGCTAGAAGAGACCCAGTACTTC
>TRBD1|TRBJ1-5|TRBV29-1|few
CSVPTGGGGSNQPQHF
TGCAGCGTTCCTACAGGGGGCGGGGGTAGCAATCAGCCCCAGCATTTT
>TRBD1|TRBJ2-2|TRBV5-6|few
CASSSTDRATGELFF
TGTGCCAGCAGCTCGACGGACAGGGCGACCGGGGAGCTGTTTTTT
>NA|TRBJ2-7|TRBV9|few
CASSAGPNTYEQYF
TGTGCCAGCAGCGCCGGCCCAAATACCTACGAGCAGTACTTC
>TRBD2|TRBJ2-1|TRBV30|NA
CAWSPWVSGRGYNEQFF
TGTGCCTGGAGTCCATGGGTTAGCGGGAGGGGCTACAATGAGCAGTTCTTC
>TRBD1|TRBJ2-3|TRBV5-1|NA
CASSLAGGGTDTQYF
TGCGCCAGCAGCTTGGCAGGGGGAGGCACAGATACGCAGTATTTT
>NA|TRBJ1-4|TRBV14|few
CASSQEPTLAEKLFF
TGTGCCAGCAGCCAAGAACCGACTTTAGCTGAAAAACTGTTTTTT
>NA|TRBJ2-1|TRBV7-9|NA
CASSTGRGNEQFF
TGTGCCAGCAGCACAGGGCGGGGAAATGAGCAGTTCTTC
>TRBD1|TRBJ2-2|TRBV28|NA
CASLQGVTGELFF
TGTGCCAGCCTACAGGGGGTCACCGGGGAGCTGTTTTTT
>TRBD1|TRBJ1-5|TRBV2|few
CASISTGRFGQPQHF
TGTGCCAGCATTTCGACAGGGAGGTTCGGTCAGCCCCAGCATTTT
>NA|TRBJ1-2|TRBV4-3|NA
CASSQEPPLYGYTF
TGCGCCAGCAGCCAAGAACCGCCCCTCTATGGCTACACCTTC
>TRBD1|TRBJ1-1|TRBV25-1|NA
CASSDSGQGNTEAFF
TGTGCCAGCAGTGACTCAGGACAGGGGAACACTGAAGCTTTCTTT